The subject of this entry is one TCR beta chain. Per the authors' pipeline: Amplifying reference gene primers gave estimates of nucleated cell counts. Libraries were prepared by immunoSEQ multiplex PCR; TCRdb keeps only in-frame clonotypes and omits some of them. V and J calls and clone size are those listed in that table; D and trimming were worked out from the DNA. The table has approximately 89,000 clones, around 80% seen once. The data were obtained in a study of blood T cell repertoires in COVID-19. The junction had 8 bases not matched to a gene; V was cut back by 4 bases and J by 1 base. CDR3 length: 15 residues. The V gene's germline CDR1 is SGDLS and CDR2 YYNGEE.

This TCR came from a man between 65 and 79 years old with acute or convalescent COVID-19. The chain carries TRBV9 and TRBJ2-7; 7 bases are a match to TRBD2. Material: peripheral blood. The CDR3 bases are TGTGCCAGCAGCCCCACTAGCGAGAGTTCCTACGAGCAGTACTTC. This gives the protein CASSPTSESSYEQYF.